The T cell receptor (beta chain) under discussion was sequenced for a study of cytomegalovirus exposure and HLA in healthy donors. Study-wide results and caveats: A reported reduction in N-insertions relative to the 666-donor mean was seen in an Asian-associated ancestry cluster in a later analysis.

Donors likely had unrecorded immune exposures despite being nominally healthy when sampled. This clone was seen a single time. No antigen is known for it. A multiplex PCR was run with 60 Vbeta primers and 13 Jbeta primers. This table comes from immunoSEQ multiplex PCR, and its TCRdb copy is limited to in-frame clones, with some not included. The sample records more than 85,000 clones, roughly 75% being singletons. The sequenced sample was PBMCs. The TCR sequence derives from a woman between 18 and 29 years old in good health and CMV-seropositive.

CDR3 protein: CAISETREQPQHF. CDR3 sequence (DNA): TGTGCCATCAGTGAGACCCGGGAACAGCCCCAGCATTTT. J is TRBJ1-5 and V is TRBV10-3; D gene unclear. The germline V and J ends were trimmed by 2 bases and 7 bases, with 9 bases remaining between them. The CDR3 sequence is 13 residues long. Per the germline V gene, CDR1 is ENHRY and CDR2 is SYGVKD.